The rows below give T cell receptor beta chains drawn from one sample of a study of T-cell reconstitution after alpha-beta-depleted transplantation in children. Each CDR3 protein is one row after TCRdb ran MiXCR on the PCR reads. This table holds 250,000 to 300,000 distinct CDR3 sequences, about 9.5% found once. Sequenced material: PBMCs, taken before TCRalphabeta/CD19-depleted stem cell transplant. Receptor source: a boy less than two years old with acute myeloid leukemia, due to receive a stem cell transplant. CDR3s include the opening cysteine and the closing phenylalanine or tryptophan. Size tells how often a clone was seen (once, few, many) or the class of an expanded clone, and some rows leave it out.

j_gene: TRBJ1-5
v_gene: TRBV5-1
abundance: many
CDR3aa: CASGREPDQPQHF

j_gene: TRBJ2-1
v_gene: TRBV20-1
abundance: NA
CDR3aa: CCLPGLAGGGGYNEQFF

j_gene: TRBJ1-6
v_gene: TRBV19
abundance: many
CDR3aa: CASSQGQGYLHF

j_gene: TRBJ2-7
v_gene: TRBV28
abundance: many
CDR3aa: CASSFSTHYEQYF

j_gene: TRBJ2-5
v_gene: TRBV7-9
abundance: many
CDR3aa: CASSLVEGGQETQYF

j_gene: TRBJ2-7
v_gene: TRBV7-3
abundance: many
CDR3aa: CASSLDRNYEQYF

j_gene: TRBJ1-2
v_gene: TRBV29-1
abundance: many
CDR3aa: CSVAGANYGYTF

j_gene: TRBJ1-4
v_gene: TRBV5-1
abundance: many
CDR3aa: CASSLDVRANEKLFF

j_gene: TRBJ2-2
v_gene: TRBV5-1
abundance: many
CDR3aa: CASRPPGLAFAGELFF

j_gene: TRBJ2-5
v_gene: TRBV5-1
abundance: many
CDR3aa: CASEMRVETQYF

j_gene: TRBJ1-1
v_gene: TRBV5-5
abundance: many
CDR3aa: CASSLGSTEAFF

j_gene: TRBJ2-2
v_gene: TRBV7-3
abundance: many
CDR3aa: CASSPTGNTGELFF

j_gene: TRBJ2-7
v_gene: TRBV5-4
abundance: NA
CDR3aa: CASSLLTGREDEQYF

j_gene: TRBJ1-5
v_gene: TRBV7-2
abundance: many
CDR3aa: CASSPVTNQPQHF

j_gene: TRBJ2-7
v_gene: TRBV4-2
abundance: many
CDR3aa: CASTGTAYEQYF

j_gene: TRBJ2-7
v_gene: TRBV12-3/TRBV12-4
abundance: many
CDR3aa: CASSFLAGEQYF

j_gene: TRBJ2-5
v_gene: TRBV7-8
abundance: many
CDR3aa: CASSLVARGLETQYF

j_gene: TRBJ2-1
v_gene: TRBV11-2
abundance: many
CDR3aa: CASSARLAGVDEQFF

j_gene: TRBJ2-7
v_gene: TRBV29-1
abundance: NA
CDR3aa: CSVSPTGNPYEQYF

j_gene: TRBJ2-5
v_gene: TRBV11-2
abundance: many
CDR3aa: CASSPIKNQETQYF

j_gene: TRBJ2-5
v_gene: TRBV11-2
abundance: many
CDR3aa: CASSPLTGRQTQYF

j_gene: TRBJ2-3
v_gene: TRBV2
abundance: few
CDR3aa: CASSEAFELAGGTDTQYF

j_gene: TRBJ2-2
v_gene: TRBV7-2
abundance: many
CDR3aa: CASSRTSGDTGELFF

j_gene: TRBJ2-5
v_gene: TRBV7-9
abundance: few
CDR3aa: CASSLTDRGRMETQYF

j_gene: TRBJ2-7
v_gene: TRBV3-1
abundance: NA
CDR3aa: CALSKFVIRGQAYSYEQYF

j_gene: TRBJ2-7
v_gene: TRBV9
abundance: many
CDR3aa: CASSLQPTKTWDEQYF

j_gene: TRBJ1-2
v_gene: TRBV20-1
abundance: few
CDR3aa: CSARVAGTTNYGYTF

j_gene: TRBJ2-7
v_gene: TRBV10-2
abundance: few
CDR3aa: CASRTISGSEQYF

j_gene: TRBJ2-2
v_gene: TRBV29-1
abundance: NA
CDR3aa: CSAVGQKNTGELFF